A selection of T cell receptor beta chains follows, all from one sample in a study of cytomegalovirus exposure and HLA in healthy donors. The data were produced by immunoSEQ multiplex PCR, yet TCRdb's version contains in-frame clones alone and is incomplete. Found here are 65,000 to 95,000 clones, approximately 93% of them singletons; the top ten hold 3% to 4.5%. Material: PBMCs. All receptors derive from a woman younger than 45 in good health and CMV-seronegative. Each CDR3 is given with its conserved first and last residue. D genes are given only for firm matches. Expanded clones get a size class; other rows say once, few or many, or leave the size out.

d_gene	j_gene	abundance	v_gene	CDR3aa	CDR3nt
TRBD2	TRBJ2-3	.	TRBV7-9	CASSLTSGNTDTQYF	TGTGCCAGCAGCTTAACTAGCGGTAACACAGATACGCAGTATTTT
TRBD2	TRBJ2-2	.	TRBV2	CASSLEAGVITGELFF	TGTGCCAGCAGTCTTGAAGCGGGAGTTATCACCGGGGAGCTGTTTTTT
TRBD2	TRBJ2-1	.	TRBV29-1	CSVGTSGPGWVDNEQFF	TGCAGCGTTGGGACTAGCGGACCCGGGTGGGTTGACAATGAGCAGTTCTTC
.	TRBJ1-3	.	TRBV6-1	CASSEGSSGNTIYF	TGTGCCAGCAGTGAAGGGAGCTCTGGAAACACCATATATTTT
.	TRBJ1-4	.	TRBV7-8	CASSLTGRGEKLFF	TGTGCCAGCAGCTTGACTGGCAGGGGCGAAAAACTGTTTTTT
.	TRBJ1-2	.	TRBV7-9	CASRRLGGRTNYGYTF	TGTGCCAGCAGGCGCCTTGGGGGGAGGACTAACTATGGCTACACCTTC
.	TRBJ1-1	.	TRBV5-4	CASSRFQGNTEAFF	TGTGCCAGCAGCAGATTTCAGGGGAACACTGAAGCTTTCTTT
TRBD1	TRBJ2-5	.	TRBV5-1	CASSRTGGGSEETQYF	TGCGCCAGCAGCAGGACAGGGGGCGGGAGCGAAGAGACCCAGTACTTC
.	TRBJ2-5	.	TRBV19	CASSISGTRQETQYF	TGTGCCAGTAGTATATCCGGGACAAGACAAGAGACCCAGTACTTC
.	TRBJ2-1	once	TRBV19	CATKEGPRDNEQFF	TGTGCCACTAAGGAAGGACCCAGGGACAATGAGCAGTTCTTC
.	TRBJ2-3	.	TRBV7-7	CASSSLSTDTQYF	TGTGCTAGCAGCTCACTAAGTACAGATACGCAGTATTTT
.	TRBJ2-7	few	TRBV18	CASSPEDFSYEQYF	TGTGCCAGCTCACCAGAAGACTTTTCCTACGAGCAGTACTTC
TRBD1	TRBJ1-2	.	TRBV7-9	CASSFTQGSYGYTF	TGTGCCAGCAGCTTCACACAGGGGTCCTATGGCTACACCTTC
.	TRBJ1-1	once	TRBV23-1	CASSPTPAGRITEAFF	TGCGCCAGCAGTCCGACACCAGCAGGGCGGATCACTGAAGCTTTCTTT
TRBD2	TRBJ2-5	.	TRBV5-4	CASSGPAGGSETQYF	TGTGCCAGCAGTGGACCAGCGGGGGGTTCAGAGACCCAGTACTTC
.	TRBJ1-1	.	TRBV4-2	CASSQDEGLNTEAFF	TGTGCCAGCAGCCAAGATGAGGGTCTGAACACTGAAGCTTTCTTT
.	TRBJ2-1	.	TRBV10-3	CAIRSYGEQFF	TGTGCCATCAGAAGCTACGGGGAGCAGTTCTTC
.	TRBJ1-1	.	TRBV6-5	CASSYGQGNTEAFF	TGTGCCAGCAGTTACGGGCAGGGGAACACTGAAGCTTTCTTT
.	TRBJ1-6	.	TRBV7-2	CASSWTDYNSPLHF	TGTGCCAGCAGCTGGACAGACTATAATTCACCCCTCCACTTT
TRBD2	TRBJ2-5	.	TRBV7-2	CASSFSSGGTEETQYF	TGTGCCAGCAGCTTTTCTAGCGGGGGAACCGAAGAGACCCAGTACTTC
.	TRBJ2-1	.	TRBV5-1	CASSLFQGTHNEQFF	TGCGCCAGCAGCTTGTTTCAGGGGACCCACAATGAGCAGTTCTTC
.	TRBJ1-1	.	TRBV29-1	CSVGGETEAFF	TGCAGCGTCGGGGGAGAGACTGAAGCTTTCTTT
TRBD1	TRBJ1-5	.	TRBV19	CASSPLRDSLNQPQHF	TGTGCCAGTAGTCCCCTCCGGGACAGCCTTAATCAGCCCCAGCATTTT
TRBD1	TRBJ1-2	.	TRBV6-5	CASSYSSGTGRYGYTF	TGTGCCAGCAGTTACTCGTCCGGGACAGGACGATATGGCTACACCTTC
TRBD1	TRBJ1-2	.	TRBV29-1	CSVEDTTGAYGYTF	TGCAGCGTTGAAGACACGACAGGGGCCTATGGCTACACCTTC
.	TRBJ1-1	.	TRBV4-3	CASSQEEAGRSEAFF	TGCGCCAGCAGCCAAGAGGAAGCGGGGCGGTCTGAAGCTTTCTTT
TRBD1	TRBJ1-1	.	TRBV6-1	CASTQGDRHTEAFF	TGTGCCAGCACCCAGGGGGACAGGCACACTGAAGCTTTCTTT
.	TRBJ1-1	.	TRBV6-1	CASVQAEAFF	TGTGCCAGCGTACAGGCTGAAGCTTTCTTT
TRBD2	TRBJ2-1	.	TRBV7-9	CASSLEAGGYNEQFF	TGTGCCAGCAGCTTAGAAGCGGGGGGTTACAATGAGCAGTTCTTC
TRBD2	TRBJ2-7	.	TRBV27	CASSRPAGGLNEQYF	TGTGCCAGCAGTAGACCTGCGGGAGGCCTTAACGAGCAGTACTTC
TRBD2	TRBJ2-1	.	TRBV6-1	CASSGSGRALGQFF	TGTGCCAGCAGTGGAAGCGGGAGGGCCTTGGGGCAGTTCTTC
.	TRBJ1-1	.	TRBV5-7	CASSFFRFDTEAFF	TGTGCCAGCAGCTTCTTCCGTTTTGACACTGAAGCTTTCTTT
.	TRBJ2-5	.	TRBV4-1	CASSTGGQGTQYF	TGCGCCAGCAGCACGGGGGGCCAGGGGACCCAGTACTTC
.	TRBJ2-5	.	TRBV7-3	CASSLGGAGETQYF	TGTGCCAGCAGCTTAGGGGGGGCTGGCGAGACCCAGTACTTC
TRBD2	TRBJ2-1	.	TRBV29-1	CSVRRGGTNEQFF	TGCAGCGTTAGGCGGGGGGGTACTAATGAGCAGTTCTTC
TRBD1	TRBJ2-5	.	TRBV6-1	CASQGQGRWETQYF	TGTGCCAGCCAAGGACAGGGTCGTTGGGAGACCCAGTACTTC
.	TRBJ2-7	.	TRBV30	CAWTITVLGNEQYF	TGTGCCTGGACCATTACTGTTCTTGGTAACGAGCAGTACTTC
TRBD2	TRBJ2-5	.	TRBV28	CASSRGLAGGQETQYF	TGTGCCAGCAGTCGGGGACTAGCGGGGGGTCAAGAGACCCAGTACTTC
TRBD2	TRBJ2-7	.	TRBV28	CASSPGLAGGPASIYEQYF	TGTGCCAGCAGCCCGGGACTAGCGGGAGGCCCAGCTTCGATATACGAGCAGTACTTC
.	TRBJ2-3	.	TRBV28	CASSLTRGAGTDTQYF	TGTGCCAGCAGTTTAACTCGGGGGGCTGGCACAGATACGCAGTATTTT
TRBD1	TRBJ1-1	.	TRBV10-3	CAISEGTGSTEAFF	TGTGCCATCAGTGAAGGGACAGGGAGTACTGAAGCTTTCTTT
TRBD2	TRBJ2-2	once	TRBV7-2	CASSLRFRGVNTGELFF	TGTGCCAGCAGCTTAAGGTTCCGGGGGGTAAACACCGGGGAGCTGTTTTTT
.	TRBJ2-7	.	TRBV6-1	CASSGWSGPLEQYF	TGTGCCAGCAGTGGATGGAGCGGGCCCCTCGAGCAGTACTTC